The clone carrying this T cell receptor beta chain occurred a few times. What it recognizes is unknown. The data belong to a study of chemoradiotherapy in HPV16-positive cancers. Points from the study as a whole: HPV-responsive T-cell expansion during chemoradiotherapy was linked to improved recurrence-free survival in HPV16-positive patients. Only a couple of HPV16-positive patients supplied the functional HPV-specificity definition. Candidate HPV-specific clones and E7-related TCR motifs grew in tumor during treatment.

Repertoires were generated with immunoSEQ multiplex PCR, while TCRdb's copy carries only in-frame clones and drops some. The sample yields about 21,000 clones, approximately 83% seen once. Per the germline V gene, CDR1 is SGHVS and CDR2 is FNYEAQ. CDR3 length: 16 amino acids. V was pared by 5 bases and J by 7 bases, with 15 bases of the junction left unmatched. Repeated repertoire sampling spanned the course of chemoradiotherapy. The origin of this receptor is a human donor with HPV-associated anogenital cancer. The sample here was blood, taken from a patient who underwent chemoradiotherapy. The gene calls are TRBV7-6 and TRBJ1-2, with 8 nucleotides matching TRBD1. The DNA for the CDR3 is TGTGCCAGCAGCCTTCTCCGGGCAGGGGGCTCTGTTGGCTACACCTTC. Its translation: CASSLLRAGGSVGYTF.